These 11 T cell receptor beta chains were all obtained from the same sample, sequenced in a study of Tregs in tolerant kidney transplant recipients. Profiling relied on immunoSEQ multiplex PCR, and the TCRdb table lists in-frame clones only, not all of them. Of 110,000 or so clones in the sample, around nine tenths were seen once. The sequenced material came from CD4+ T cells from blood. All receptors come from a human donor in good health.

This chain uses TRBV6-1 with TRBJ1-2, with 8 bases fitting TRBD1. The germline V gene encodes CDR1 MNHNS and CDR2 SASEGT. Trimming took 3 bases from V and 0 from J; bases not matched to a gene: 6. The CDR3 totals 16 residues. Here the CDR3 reads CASSDRGLMANYGYTF. DNA of the CDR3: TGTGCCAGCAGTGACAGGGGGCTTATGGCTAACTATGGCTACACCTTC.

The chain couples TRBV27 to TRBJ2-5; possible D gene TRBD2, 6 bases. Between the trimmed V and J ends, which lost 5 bases and 5 bases, there was a span of 15 bases. This CDR3 is built from 14 residues. CDR1 is MNHEY and CDR2 is SMNVEV in the germline V gene (reference sequence). CDR3 sequence (DNA): TGTGCCAGCAGTAGTTCCCTTCGGGGGGAGACCCAGTACTTC. It yields the protein CASSSSLRGETQYF.

J is TRBJ1-4 and V is TRBV6-1; D is unclear. CDR3 length: 13 residues. CDR1 is MNHNS and CDR2 is SASEGT in the germline V gene. The V gene lost 8 bases and the J gene lost 6 bases, with 13 bases spanning the gap. CDR3 loop: CASLDRLYEKLFF. CDR3 DNA sequence: TGTGCCAGCCTCGACCGGCTATATGAAAAACTGTTTTTT.

The genes are TRBV7-2 and TRBJ2-7, with D possibly TRBD1 on 6 matching bases. Germline-derived CDR1 and CDR2 are SGHTA and FQGNSA. Trimming left V 2 bases short and J 4 bases short, with 15 bases between. This CDR3 has 15 amino acids. The CDR3 DNA reads as TGTGCCAGCAGCTTAATCAAGGGGGATGTGTACGAGCAGTACTTC. This codes for CASSLIKGDVYEQYF.

This clone is a singleton in its sample. This chain links TRBV29-1 with TRBJ1-4; D call uncertain. V lost 0 bases, J lost 4 bases, and 3 bases lay in between. CDR3 length equals 12 residues. Germline loops: CDR1 SQVTM, CDR2 ANQGSEA. The CDR3 spells CSVEEDNEKLFF. CDR3 nucleotides: TGCAGCGTTGAAGAGGATAATGAAAAACTGTTTTTT.

This sequence joins TRBV6-5 and TRBJ2-7; 9 bases align to TRBD2. CDR1 and CDR2 (germline): MNHEY, SVGAGI. The J segment lost 3 bases and the V segment lost 0 bases, leaving 6 bases of the junction unmatched. The CDR3 length is 16 residues. The CDR3 DNA reads TGTGCCAGCAGTTACTCGTGGCTAGCGGGGCTCTACGAGCAGTACTTC. This sequence encodes CASSYSWLAGLYEQYF.

The J gene is TRBJ1-2, the V gene TRBV11-3; D possibly corresponds to TRBD1 (5 bases). CDR1 and CDR2 (germline): SGHNT, YENEEA. Between the trimmed V and J ends, which lost 5 bases and 4 bases, there was a span of 14 bases. CDR3 length equals 14 residues. CDR3 nucleotide sequence: TGTGCCAGCAGCGTCCGACAGTGCCCCTATGGCTACACCTTC. Protein product: CASSVRQCPYGYTF.

The CDR3 bases are TGCAGCGTTGTAACAGGGGGGACTCGGAACACTGAAGCTTTCTTT. This sequence encodes CSVVTGGTRNTEAFF. The V gene is TRBV29-1, the J gene TRBJ1-1; the match to TRBD1 covers 8 bases. The CDR3 is 15 amino acids. V lost 4 bases and J lost 1; bases outside the gene matches: 8. The germline gives CDR1 SQVTM, CDR2 ANQGSEA.

V usage is TRBV9 and J usage is TRBJ1-4; D is possibly TRBD1 (6 bases). V was pared by 0 bases and J by 6 bases, with 15 bases between. The CDR3 consists of 16 residues. Germline loops: CDR1 SGDLS, CDR2 YYNGEE. DNA for the CDR3: TGTGCCAGCAGCGTAGAAATGGGGGCTCGGTATGAAAAACTGTTTTTT. This gives the protein CASSVEMGARYEKLFF.

The chain recombines TRBV5-5 with TRBJ1-1, with 8 bases aligning to TRBD1. This CDR3 has 15 residues. Germline V gene lookup returns CDR1 SGHKS and CDR2 YYEKEE (reference sequence). V lost 6 bases to trimming and J lost 3 bases; unmatched junction nucleotides: 10. CDR3 region: CASTAGGVWDTEAFF. For the CDR3, the DNA is TGTGCCAGCACGGCAGGGGGCGTTTGGGACACTGAAGCTTTCTTT.

The chain is built from TRBV6-5 and TRBJ1-5; D is possibly TRBD1 (5 bases). Germline-derived CDR1 and CDR2 are MNHEY and SVGAGI. Trimming stripped 5 bases from V and 4 bases from J, with 12 bases between. There are 14 residues in the CDR3. The CDR3, as DNA: TGTGCCAGCAGTCAAACAAACAGGAATCAGCCCCAGCATTTT. Its translation: CASSQTNRNQPQHF.